The 32 T cell receptor beta chains below were found in one sample sequenced in a study of blood T cell repertoires in COVID-19. The repertoire was sequenced with immunoSEQ multiplex PCR; TCRdb's copy has only in-frame clones and lacks some. The sample lists around 170,000 clones; around four fifths were seen once. The sequencing input was peripheral blood. The receptor source for this set is a man between 65 and 79 years old with active or convalescent COVID-19.

The chain carries TRBV6-6 and TRBJ1-6; D is undetermined. This CDR3 region has 13 residues. The ends were cut back, 5 bases at V and 5 bases at J, with 7 bases in the middle. The germline CDR1 and CDR2 sequences are MNHNY and SVGAGI (reference sequence). Here the CDR3 DNA reads TGTGCCAGCAGTCGAGACAATAATTCACCCCTCCACTTT. Translated, it gives CASSRDNNSPLHF.

The sample holds many counts of this clone. The V call is TRBV7-3, the J call TRBJ2-1; 10 bases are shared with TRBD2. The CDR3 has 17 residues. CDR1 is SGHTA, CDR2 FQGTGA, per germline. Unmatched junction bases numbered 7, after V lost 5 bases and J lost 0 bases. The CDR3 bases are TGTGCCAGCAGCCCAAGAGGACTAGCGGACTCCTACAATGAGCAGTTCTTC. The encoded protein is CASSPRGLADSYNEQFF.

The chain couples TRBV7-2 to TRBJ1-2, with TRBD1 as a possible D gene (6 bases). The CDR3 is made up of 14 amino acids. Looked up from germline, CDR1 is SGHTA and CDR2 is FQGNSA. The ends were cut back, 2 bases at V and 6 bases at J, with 13 bases in the middle. CDR3 residues: CASSLNREGDGYTF. CDR3 nucleotide sequence: TGTGCCAGCAGCTTAAACAGGGAGGGGGATGGCTACACCTTC.

The J gene is TRBJ2-1, the V gene TRBV7-2; 8 nucleotides align to TRBD2. Germline V gives CDR1 SGHTA, CDR2 FQGNSA. There are 13 residues in the CDR3. J lost 9 bases, V lost 6 bases, and 7 bases had no gene match. The CDR3 protein is CASSSGGAGEQFF. The CDR3 bases are TGTGCCAGCAGTTCCGGGGGGGCGGGTGAGCAGTTCTTC.

This chain joins TRBV6-5 and TRBJ2-3, with 13 bases lining up with TRBD2. The CDR3 extends over 15 amino acids. V dropped 5 bases and J dropped 3; count of bases not matched to a gene: 2. Germline lookup yields CDR1 MNHEY and CDR2 SVGAGI. The CDR3 region is CASSRLAGGTDTQYF. The CDR3 DNA is TGTGCCAGCAGTCGACTAGCGGGGGGAACAGATACGCAGTATTTT.

This chain uses TRBV6-6 with TRBJ2-7; 9 nucleotides align to TRBD2. With 4 bases clipped from V and 5 bases from J, the junction kept 3 bases outside the gene matches. The CDR3 extends over 13 amino acids. Germline CDR1 reads MNHNY; CDR2 reads SVGAGI (reference sequence). CDR3 loop: CASSSLAGNEQYF. The CDR3, as DNA: TGTGCCAGCAGTTCCCTAGCGGGGAACGAGCAGTACTTC.

This clone was detected a few times. V is TRBV7-7 and J is TRBJ1-4; tentative D call: TRBD1 (6 bases). The V gene's germline CDR1 is SSHAT and CDR2 FNYEAQ (reference sequence). The CDR3 covers 14 residues. Trimming took 4 bases from V and 4 from J, leaving 10 bases between them. The CDR3 nucleotides read TGTGCCAGCAGCTCGGGACAAATTAATGAAAAACTGTTTTTT. Residues: CASSSGQINEKLFF.

This rearrangement joins TRBV5-1 to TRBJ2-3, with a tentative D call TRBD1 (6 bases). Germline V lookup: CDR1 SGHRS, CDR2 YFSETQ. There are 16 residues in the CDR3. V was pared by 1 base and J by 2 bases, with 14 bases between. The CDR3 sequence is CASSLTGMGLTDTQYF. CDR3 coding DNA: TGCGCCAGCAGCTTGACAGGGATGGGTCTCACAGATACGCAGTATTTT. Combining the CDR3 with reference TRBV5-1 and TRBJ2-3 gives the whole variable domain KAGVTQTPRYLIKTRGQQVTLSCSPISGHRSVSWYQQTPGQGLQFLFEYFSETQRNKGNFPGRFSGRQFSNSRSEMNVSTLELGDSALYLCASSLTGMGLTDTQYFGPGTRLTVL.

For this clone: The sample carries other DNA sequences with the same CDR3. The chain has TRBV7-9 and TRBJ1-3, with D possibly TRBD1 on 5 matching bases. Germline V gene lookup returns CDR1 SEHNR and CDR2 FQNEAQ (reference sequence). There are 14 residues in the CDR3. Trimming cost V 3 bases and J 3 bases, with 9 bases left between them. The CDR3 reads CASSLQGGGNTIYF. The CDR3 DNA reads as TGTGCCAGCAGCTTGCAGGGCGGTGGAAACACCATATATTTT. The variable domain in full, with the rest retrieved from reference TRBV7-9 and TRBJ1-3, is DTGVSQNPRHKITKRGQNVTFRCDPISEHNRLYWYRQTLGQGPEFLTYFQNEAQLEKSRLLSDRFSAERPKGSFSTLEIQRTEQGDSAMYLCASSLQGGGNTIYFGEGSWLTVV.

V is TRBV27 and J is TRBJ2-7, with 11 nucleotides matching TRBD1. The V gene end was trimmed by 5 bases and the J gene end by 7 bases; junction bases not matched to a gene: 7. Germline V gives CDR1 MNHEY, CDR2 SMNVEV (reference sequence). This CDR3 region has 14 residues. CDR3 region: CASSAGQGALEQYF. In DNA form, the CDR3 reads TGTGCCAGCAGTGCCGGACAGGGGGCGCTGGAGCAGTACTTC.

The chain is built from TRBV29-1 and TRBJ2-3; 9 bases are shared with TRBD1. The CDR3 length is 12 residues. The V and J ends lost 6 bases and 7 bases, in that order; junction bases with no gene match: 5. CDR1 and CDR2 from the germline V gene are SQVTM and ANQGSEA. CDR3 amino acids: CSVQQGANTQYF. For the CDR3, the DNA is TGCAGCGTCCAACAGGGGGCCAATACGCAGTATTTT.

The chain links TRBV5-6 to TRBJ1-2; D perhaps matches TRBD1 (5 bases). This CDR3 has 14 residues. The germline CDR1 and CDR2 sequences are SGHDT and YYEEEE. The V gene lost 0 bases and the J gene lost 8 bases, with 14 bases spanning the gap. The CDR3 spells CASSLAKTVRGYTF. CDR3 DNA: TGTGCCAGCAGCTTGGCCAAGACAGTACGAGGCTACACCTTC.

The CDR3 sequence: CASSSRGTGYSYTF. The CDR3, as DNA: TGTGCCAGTAGTTCAAGAGGGACAGGGTATAGCTACACCTTC. This chain uses TRBV19 with TRBJ1-2, with TRBD1 identical over 9 bases. CDR1 LNHDA and CDR2 SQIVND come from the germline V gene (reference sequence). V was pared by 5 bases and J by 9 bases, with 10 bases of the junction left unmatched. The CDR3 is 14 residues long.

The chain joins TRBV6-5 to TRBJ1-1; TRBD1 agrees at 8 bases. The CDR3 contains 14 residues. CDR1 is MNHEY, CDR2 SVGAGI, per germline. Unmatched junction bases numbered 4, after V lost 6 bases and J lost 1 base. The DNA for the CDR3 is TGTGCCAGCAGCCGAGGACAGGGGAACACTGAAGCTTTCTTT. The encoded protein is CASSRGQGNTEAFF.

The chain joins TRBV6-5 to TRBJ2-1; D gene unclear. V was pared by 8 bases and J by 6 bases, with 17 bases between. CDR3 length equals 14 residues. Germline V gene data show CDR1 as MNHEY and CDR2 as SVGAGI. CDR3 coding DNA: TGTGCCAGCCGAGAGCCCCCGAGGAGCAATGAGCAGTTCTTC. It is translated as CASREPPRSNEQFF.

This rearrangement joins TRBV27 to TRBJ2-3, with D possibly being TRBD2 (7 bases). Germline V gives CDR1 MNHEY, CDR2 SMNVEV (reference sequence). The CDR3 has 18 residues. The V end lost 2 bases, the J end lost 2 bases, and 20 bases lay between the germline ends. The CDR3 protein is CASSLPRGLAEYTDTQYF. CDR3 in DNA: TGTGCCAGCAGTTTACCCCGGGGGCTAGCGGAATACACAGATACGCAGTATTTT.

The V and J genes are TRBV11-2 and TRBJ1-1; D is unresolved. The CDR3 runs 10 residues. V was trimmed by 4 bases and J by 10 bases, leaving 7 bases between them. CDR1 SGHAT and CDR2 FQNNGV come from the germline V gene. The CDR3 loop is CASSSRSAFF. CDR3 sequence (DNA): TGTGCCAGCAGCTCACGGTCAGCTTTCTTT.

This chain uses TRBV29-1 with TRBJ1-2; TRBD1 matches at 7 bases. Germline CDR1 is SQVTM and CDR2 is ANQGSEA. The CDR3 extends over 13 amino acids. J gave up 6 bases and V 2 bases, and 6 bases lay outside the gene matches. The CDR3 sequence: CSVETTGSNGYTF. In nucleotides, the CDR3 is TGCAGCGTTGAAACGACAGGGTCAAATGGCTACACCTTC.

The chain is built from TRBV6-6 and TRBJ2-5; no firm D call. Trimming took off 2 bases at V and 2 bases at J, with 9 bases between the two ends. CDR3 length: 14 residues. Germline V CDR1 and CDR2: MNHNY, SVGAGI (reference sequence). The CDR3 bases are TGTGCCAGCAGTTACGTAACTACGCAAGAGACCCAGTACTTC. This gives the protein CASSYVTTQETQYF.

This chain uses TRBV6-1 with TRBJ2-7; the D gene is possibly TRBD1 (6 bases). From germline, CDR1 is MNHNS and CDR2 SASEGT. The CDR3 is 15 residues long. The V end lost 2 bases, the J end lost 2 bases, and 13 bases lay between the germline ends. CDR3 in amino acids: CASSESLGAAYEQYF. DNA for the CDR3: TGTGCCAGCAGTGAATCTTTGGGGGCGGCCTACGAGCAGTACTTC.

V usage is TRBV27 and J usage is TRBJ1-5; D is uncertain. Germline V gene data show CDR1 as MNHEY and CDR2 as SMNVEV (reference sequence). This CDR3 comprises 16 residues. V dropped 0 bases and J dropped 5 bases, with 14 bases sitting between them. The CDR3 DNA reads as TGTGCCAGCAGTTTATCGACCCCAGTCGGGTATCAGCCCCAGCATTTT. Translation gives CASSLSTPVGYQPQHF.

The rearrangement links TRBV6-4 to TRBJ1-6; weak D call: TRBD1 (5 bases). The CDR3 is made up of 13 amino acids. V lost 8 bases, J lost 7 bases, and 12 bases lay in between. Germline CDR1 and CDR2: MRHNA and SNTAGT. CDR3 DNA: TGTGCCAGCGGCGTCGGGGGGAATTCACCCCTCCACTTT. Encoded protein: CASGVGGNSPLHF.

This CDR3 is CASSEGAHGNTIYF. The CDR3 DNA sequence: TGCGCCAGCAGCGAGGGAGCCCATGGAAACACCATATATTTT. The chain is built from TRBV5-1 and TRBJ1-3, with unresolved D. Trimming shortened V by 4 bases and J by 3 bases, and 11 bases separated the two germline ends. Looked up from germline, CDR1 is SGHRS and CDR2 is YFSETQ. The CDR3 is 14 residues long.

CDR3 coding DNA: TGTGCCAGTAGTATAGGGGGCAGCCCCACCGGGGAGCTGTTTTTT. Its translation: CASSIGGSPTGELFF. This chain links TRBV19 with TRBJ2-2; D perhaps matches TRBD1 (5 bases). The CDR3 extends over 15 amino acids. CDR1 is LNHDA, CDR2 SQIVND, per germline (reference sequence). Trimming shortened V by 1 base and J by 4 bases, and 10 bases separated the two germline ends.

In its sample, this clone was seen once. For the CDR3, the DNA is TGTGCCAGCAGTCACTCGGACACAGGGCATACGCAGTATTTT. It yields the protein CASSHSDTGHTQYF. The chain uses TRBV2 and TRBJ2-3, with D possibly TRBD1 on 6 matching bases. Germline CDR1 is SNHLY and CDR2 is FYNNEI. Trimming left V 5 bases short and J 7 bases short, with 16 bases between. The CDR3 spans 14 residues.

The V call is TRBV10-3, the J call TRBJ2-7, with TRBD1 matching 7 bases. The CDR3 has 13 amino acids. Trimming took 8 bases from V and 5 from J; bases not matched to a gene: 9. In germline, CDR1 is ENHRY, CDR2 SYGVKD. The CDR3 region is CAIGHGTVDEQYF. DNA for the CDR3: TGTGCCATCGGGCACGGGACAGTAGACGAGCAGTACTTC.

Only one count was recorded for this clone. The chain links TRBV19 to TRBJ1-2; D call uncertain. The germline gives CDR1 LNHDA, CDR2 SQIVND (reference sequence). This CDR3 comprises 12 residues. The ends were cut back, 5 bases at V and 3 bases at J, with 7 bases in the middle. CDR3 protein: CASSRSYYGYTF. CDR3 DNA sequence: TGTGCCAGTAGTCGGAGTTACTATGGCTACACCTTC.

The chain recombines TRBV11-2 with TRBJ2-2, with 7 bases identical to TRBD2. From germline, CDR1 is SGHAT and CDR2 FQNNGV. The CDR3 covers 15 residues. V trimming: 5 bases; J trimming: 0 bases; junction bases outside the gene matches: 3. CDR3 loop: CASSPGTTNTGELFF. The CDR3 DNA is TGTGCCAGCAGCCCAGGGACTACGAACACCGGGGAGCTGTTTTTT.

This clone was detected many times. In DNA, the CDR3 is TGTGCCAGCACCACTACAGGTAGCAATCAGCCCCAGCATTTT. Translation: CASTTTGSNQPQHF. This sequence joins TRBV5-6 and TRBJ1-5; D is possibly TRBD1 (5 bases). The germline CDR1 and CDR2 sequences are SGHDT and YYEEEE. The germline V and J ends were trimmed by 6 bases and 0 bases, with 10 bases remaining between them. The CDR3 runs 14 residues.

This clone has a handful of counts. The V gene is TRBV6-5, the J gene TRBJ2-5; possibly TRBD2 for D (5 bases). Germline V lookup: CDR1 MNHEY, CDR2 SVGAGI. The V end was cut by 7 bases, the J end by 5 bases, with 17 bases between. The CDR3 sequence is 14 residues long. The CDR3 reads CASKARGWQETQYF. CDR3 coding DNA: TGTGCCAGCAAAGCCCGAGGGTGGCAGGAGACCCAGTACTTC.

CDR3 in amino acids: CASTLGGDGYTF. CDR3 DNA sequence: TGTGCCAGCACTCTTGGCGGCGATGGCTACACCTTC. The J gene is TRBJ1-2, the V gene TRBV2; D is uncertain. Germline CDR1 is SNHLY and CDR2 is FYNNEI. The V and J ends lost 7 bases and 6 bases respectively, with 12 bases between them. The CDR3 spans 12 residues.

As DNA, the CDR3 is TGCGCCAGCAGCTTACTAGCGGGAGTTCGCACCGGGGAGCTGTTTTTT. Translation gives CASSLLAGVRTGELFF. V usage is TRBV5-1 and J usage is TRBJ2-2; 11 bases align to TRBD2. V shed 2 bases and J 4 bases; nucleotides not matched to a gene: 4. The CDR3 length is 16 residues. Germline CDR1 SGHRS, CDR2 YFSETQ.